The clone carrying this TCR beta chain showed up just a few times. What it binds is unknown. Uncontrolled infection, other autoimmune disease, pregnancy or lactation led to exclusion. Together with thyroid ultrasound, orbital computed tomography, serum thyroxine and TRAb, clinical symptoms were used for diagnoses. Germline CDR1 and CDR2: PRHDT and FYEKMQ (reference sequence). V trimming: 5 bases; J trimming: 0 bases; junction bases outside the gene matches: 9. The CDR3 contains 17 residues. The sample is drawn from a study of T cells in Graves' hyperthyroidism and ophthalmopathy. Overall study: The initial diagnosis was the point when peripheral blood was collected, ahead of any treatment.

General observations from the study: It was a median 6.5 months before onset that the model predicted ophthalmopathy.

Template material for amplifying TCR beta CDR3 regions consisted of RNA transcripts. With the HTBI primer set, the TCR CDR3 went through a first round of RT-PCR. TCRdb used MiXCR to reprocess the multiplex PCR reads, holding one entry per CDR3 protein. There are a few hundred thousand distinct CDR3 sequences in the sample; 15% to 20% occur only once, and around 3.6% lies in the top ten. The TCR was taken from a woman aged 18-29 years with Graves' hyperthyroidism. The sample comprised blood. The chain carries TRBV13 and TRBJ1-5, with 8 nucleotides matching TRBD1. The CDR3 loop reads CASSKRTGSLSNQPQHF. As DNA, the CDR3 is TGTGCCAGCAGCAAACGGACAGGGAGCCTTAGCAATCAGCCCCAGCATTTT.